This T cell receptor (beta chain) was identified during a study of T cells of healthy individuals. CDR1 is ENHRY, CDR2 SYGVKD, per germline. This CDR3 has 15 residues. V was clipped by 6 bases and J by 4 bases; unmatched bases: 8. MiXCR was run by TCRdb on the 5' RACE reads, yielding one entry per CDR3 protein. The sample comprises around 98,000 distinct CDR3 sequences, approximately 15% of which are singletons, and under 7.5% rests with the top ten. This clonotype was observed many times. The clonotype comes from a human donor in good health. The chain links TRBV10-3 to TRBJ2-7; 11 bases align to TRBD2. CDR3 residues: CAIREEGLAGYEQYF. CDR3 nucleotide sequence: TGTGCCATCAGAGAGGAAGGACTAGCGGGTTACGAGCAGTACTTC.